This record concerns one T cell receptor beta chain sequence. These data belong to a study of human T cells and chemical hapten exposure. This sample's time point: patch test 3, about 24 weeks after DPC sensitization. Treatment of the sample: therapeutic diphenylcyclopropenone sensitization with weekly scalp DPC. As handled by the study authors: Across samples, TCR counts had a median of about 88,000 and ranged from about 20,000 to 750,000. TCRdb ran MiXCR on the RACE reads and lists one entry per CDR3 protein. The authors' filters were not applied to this entry. The data contain tens of thousands of distinct CDR3 sequences, around an eighth of them singletons. The CDR3 length is 14 residues. Germline values: CDR1 SGDLS, CDR2 YYNGEE. The V end was cut by 3 bases, the J end by 2 bases, with 8 bases between.

This sequence originates from a man aged 30-40 years with alopecia areata. Some clones in this sample may be carry-over from other donors' samples. The V and J genes are TRBV9 and TRBJ2-2; D remains unclear. This specimen was whole blood, taken in connection with sensitization to the hapten diphenylcyclopropenone (DPC). The CDR3 loop reads CASSGRRNTGELFF. The CDR3 coding sequence is TGTGCCAGCAGCGGACGGAGAAACACCGGGGAGCTGTTTTTT.